This is a list of T cell receptor beta chains from one sample in a study of blood T cell repertoires in COVID-19. The table came from immunoSEQ multiplex PCR; TCRdb's copy has only in-frame clones and leaves some out. The sample has roughly 250,000 clones; more than 75% are singletons. Material: PBMCs or T cells enriched from blood (not recorded which). These receptors all stem from a woman in her 40s with acute COVID-19. CDR3s include the opening cysteine and the closing phenylalanine or tryptophan. Fields, in order: J gene, D gene, CDR3 length, clone size, V gene, CDR3 protein, CDR3 DNA. The D gene is left open where the match is weak. Size is stated for part of the rows, as once, few or many counts, or as a class when the clone is expanded.

j_gene: TRBJ2-3; d_gene: -; len: 15; abundance: -; v_gene: TRBV24-1; CDR3aa: CATSDPLGNTDTQYF; CDR3nt: TGTGCCACCAGTGACCCCCTCGGGAACACAGATACGCAGTATTTT
j_gene: TRBJ2-1; d_gene: TRBD2; len: 11; abundance: -; v_gene: TRBV6-6; CDR3aa: CASTVAGEQFF; CDR3nt: TGTGCCAGCACCGTAGCGGGGGAGCAGTTCTTC
j_gene: TRBJ2-1; d_gene: TRBD2; len: 15; abundance: -; v_gene: TRBV15; CDR3aa: CATSRPAGTNNEQFF; CDR3nt: TGTGCCACCAGCAGGCCCGCCGGGACTAATAATGAGCAGTTCTTC
j_gene: TRBJ2-2; d_gene: -; len: 16; abundance: -; v_gene: TRBV7-9; CDR3aa: CASSSQTRANTGELFF; CDR3nt: TGTGCCAGCAGCTCCCAGACTCGGGCGAACACCGGGGAGCTGTTTTTT
j_gene: TRBJ2-1; d_gene: -; len: 14; abundance: -; v_gene: TRBV27; CDR3aa: CASPSAGPYNEQFF; CDR3nt: TGTGCCAGCCCGTCGGCGGGACCCTACAATGAGCAGTTCTTC
j_gene: TRBJ2-7; d_gene: -; len: 13; abundance: -; v_gene: TRBV5-1; CDR3aa: CASSTGPTYEQYF; CDR3nt: TGCGCCAGCAGCACAGGGCCCACCTACGAGCAGTACTTC
j_gene: TRBJ1-1; d_gene: TRBD1; len: 15; abundance: -; v_gene: TRBV11-2; CDR3aa: CASSLDNRGITEAFF; CDR3nt: TGTGCCAGCAGCTTAGATAACAGGGGGATCACTGAAGCTTTCTTT
j_gene: TRBJ1-1; d_gene: TRBD1; len: 14; abundance: -; v_gene: TRBV15; CDR3aa: CATSSWQGDTEAFF; CDR3nt: TGTGCCACCAGCAGCTGGCAGGGGGACACTGAAGCTTTCTTT
j_gene: TRBJ1-2; d_gene: TRBD1; len: 15; abundance: -; v_gene: TRBV2; CDR3aa: CASRPRTGGGYGYTF; CDR3nt: TGTGCCAGCAGACCTAGGACAGGGGGCGGCTATGGCTACACCTTC
j_gene: TRBJ1-4; d_gene: TRBD1; len: 16; abundance: -; v_gene: TRBV5-8; CDR3aa: CASSLALTGVNEKLFF; CDR3nt: TGTGCCAGCAGCTTGGCCCTAACAGGGGTGAATGAAAAACTGTTTTTT
j_gene: TRBJ2-1; d_gene: TRBD2; len: 15; abundance: -; v_gene: TRBV3-1/TRBV3-2; CDR3aa: CASSQDSLAANEQFF; CDR3nt: TGTGCCAGCAGCCAAGATAGTCTAGCGGCCAATGAGCAGTTCTTC
j_gene: TRBJ2-5; d_gene: -; len: 15; abundance: -; v_gene: TRBV5-1; CDR3aa: CASHRPDRPRETQYF; CDR3nt: TGCGCCAGCCACCGACCCGACAGGCCGAGGGAGACCCAGTACTTC
j_gene: TRBJ1-4; d_gene: -; len: 15; abundance: -; v_gene: TRBV19; CDR3aa: CASSKGSQEHEKLFF; CDR3nt: TGTGCCAGTAGTAAAGGTTCACAGGAGCATGAAAAACTGTTTTTT
j_gene: TRBJ2-1; d_gene: TRBD2; len: 14; abundance: once; v_gene: TRBV27; CDR3aa: CASRTSGRYNEQFF; CDR3nt: TGTGCCAGCAGAACTAGCGGACGTTACAATGAGCAGTTCTTC
j_gene: TRBJ2-4; d_gene: -; len: 15; abundance: few; v_gene: TRBV6-1; CDR3aa: CASSERGATKNIQYF; CDR3nt: TGTGCCAGCAGTGAACGGGGAGCTACCAAAAACATTCAGTACTTC
j_gene: TRBJ1-1; d_gene: -; len: 13; abundance: few; v_gene: TRBV5-1; CDR3aa: CASSLNGGTEAFF; CDR3nt: TGCGCCAGCAGCTTGAACGGGGGCACTGAAGCTTTCTTT
j_gene: TRBJ1-5; d_gene: TRBD1; len: 16; abundance: -; v_gene: TRBV19; CDR3aa: CASREGTDYSNQPQHF; CDR3nt: TGTGCCAGTAGGGAAGGGACAGATTATAGCAATCAGCCCCAGCATTTT
j_gene: TRBJ1-1; d_gene: -; len: 15; abundance: many; v_gene: TRBV19; CDR3aa: CASSINGGTDTEAFF; CDR3nt: TGTGCCAGTAGTATAAATGGGGGCACGGACACTGAAGCTTTCTTT
j_gene: TRBJ1-2; d_gene: -; len: 15; abundance: -; v_gene: TRBV2; CDR3aa: CASTYRDTTIYGYTF; CDR3nt: TGTGCCAGCACTTACCGGGACACCACTATCTATGGCTACACCTTC
j_gene: TRBJ2-1; d_gene: TRBD1; len: 15; abundance: -; v_gene: TRBV27; CDR3aa: CASRLGGTGGNEQFF; CDR3nt: TGTGCCAGCAGACTCGGTGGGACAGGGGGCAATGAGCAGTTCTTC
j_gene: TRBJ1-5; d_gene: TRBD1; len: 13; abundance: -; v_gene: TRBV27; CDR3aa: CASRRDRGQPQHF; CDR3nt: TGTGCCAGCAGGCGGGACAGGGGCCAGCCCCAGCATTTT
j_gene: TRBJ2-3; d_gene: TRBD2; len: 19; abundance: -; v_gene: TRBV5-1; CDR3aa: CASNLRAGTSGRGTDTQYF; CDR3nt: TGCGCCAGCAACCTAAGGGCCGGGACTAGCGGGAGGGGCACAGATACGCAGTATTTT
j_gene: TRBJ2-7; d_gene: TRBD1; len: 16; abundance: -; v_gene: TRBV6-6; CDR3aa: CASSTTGTGAFHEQYF; CDR3nt: TGTGCCAGCAGTACGACCGGGACAGGGGCTTTCCACGAGCAGTACTTC
j_gene: TRBJ2-3; d_gene: -; len: 15; abundance: -; v_gene: TRBV2; CDR3aa: CASNVAGQSTDTQYF; CDR3nt: TGTGCCAGCAACGTGGCGGGACAGAGCACAGATACGCAGTATTTT
j_gene: TRBJ2-3; d_gene: -; len: 16; abundance: -; v_gene: TRBV3-1/TRBV3-2; CDR3aa: CASSQRRDSRTDTQYF; CDR3nt: TGTGCCAGCAGTCAGCGAAGGGACTCCCGCACAGATACGCAGTATTTT